Below are 6 T cell receptor beta chains sequenced from a single sample in a study of CD8 T cells in ankylosing spondylitis. TCRdb recomputed calls from the 5' RACE reads with MiXCR, one row per CDR3 protein. The sample has under 150,000 distinct CDR3 sequences; approximately 10% are singletons. The source material was blood, either unsorted or a sorted T cell fraction (not recorded which). The receptors originated from a male donor with ankylosing spondylitis or in good health (not recorded which).

At least ten counts were recorded for this clonotype. The chain combines TRBV28 with TRBJ2-3; no clear D gene. Per the germline V gene, CDR1 is MDHEN and CDR2 is SYDVKM. The ends were cut back, 7 bases at V and 2 bases at J, with 13 bases in the middle. CDR3 size: 14 residues. The CDR3 region is CASKFAGSTDTQYF. In DNA, the CDR3 is TGTGCCAGCAAGTTTGCAGGCTCCACAGATACGCAGTATTTT.

The chain carries TRBV9 and TRBJ2-1, with 7 positions matching TRBD1. V lost 4 bases, J lost 9 bases, and 16 bases stayed unmatched. CDR3 length: 16 residues. Germline V CDR1 and CDR2: SGDLS, YYNGEE. CDR3 in amino acids: CASSPRTGVSPGEQFF. The CDR3 DNA reads TGTGCCAGCAGCCCCCGGACAGGAGTAAGCCCCGGTGAGCAGTTCTTC.

This clonotype was detected ten times or more. J is TRBJ1-2 and V is TRBV18; D not certain. CDR3 length: 16 residues. V was shortened by 3 bases and J by 3 bases, with 17 bases between the two germline ends. Germline V CDR1 and CDR2: KGHSH, LQKENI. The CDR3, as DNA: TGTGCCAGCTCACCTCCCTATGGGATCGGTGACTATGGCTACACCTTC. Amino acids: CASSPPYGIGDYGYTF.

About this clonotype: The junction departs from the called germline gene at one end, perhaps through a read error. The chain is built from TRBV11-2 and TRBJ2-3, with 7 bases that match TRBD2. This CDR3 has 12 amino acids. CDR1 is SGHAT and CDR2 is FQNNGV in the germline V gene. CDR3 DNA: TGTGCCAGCAAGCGGGGCACAGATATGCAGTATTTT. It specifies CASKRGTDMQYF. The complete variable domain, with remaining parts taken from reference TRBV11-2 and TRBJ2-3, reads EAGVAQSPRYKIIEKRQSVAFWCNPISGHATLYWYQQILGQGPKLLIQFQNNGVVDDSQLPKDRFSAERLKGVDSTLKIQPAKLEDSAVYLCASKRGTDMQYFGPGTRLTVL.

This clonotype appeared many times. This chain joins TRBV7-2 and TRBJ1-1; TRBD1 might be the D (6 bases). CDR1 is SGHTA, CDR2 FQGNSA, per germline. V shed 7 bases and J shed 0 bases, with 15 bases lying between them. The CDR3 has 15 amino acids. CDR3 sequence: CASIVGGTMNTEAFF. The CDR3 nucleotides read TGTGCCAGCATCGTAGGGGGAACAATGAACACTGAAGCTTTCTTT.

This clonotype was found a few times. This sequence joins TRBV3-1 and TRBJ2-1; 11 nucleotides match TRBD2. V lost 4 bases and J lost 6; bases outside the gene matches: 2. The V gene's germline CDR1 is LGHDT and CDR2 YNNKEL (reference sequence). The CDR3 sequence is 14 residues long. CDR3 nucleotides: TGTGCCAGCAGCCTGGGACTAGCGGCCAATGAGCAGTTCTTC. Translation: CASSLGLAANEQFF.